This T cell receptor (beta chain) was identified in a study of cytomegalovirus exposure and HLA in healthy donors. Amplification used 60 Vbeta primers and 13 Jbeta primers. The method was immunoSEQ multiplex PCR; TCRdb's version includes in-frame clones alone and lacks a portion of them. The top ten hold approximately 1.5% of the sample, which has some 140,000 clones, 78% seen once. Note on this clone: Its antigen is undetermined.

The germline V gene encodes CDR1 SGHDT and CDR2 YYEEEE. CDR3 length: 15 residues. The V gene lost 5 bases and the J gene lost 2 bases, with 15 bases spanning the gap. Study observations and caveats: Cytomegalovirus-associated status was assigned to fewer than 200 TCR beta chains. In a later analysis, donors in an Asian-associated ancestry cluster reportedly had fewer N-insertions in productive TCRs than the cohort mean.

The TCR was taken from a woman aged 18-29 years in good health and CMV-seronegative. J is TRBJ2-3 and V is TRBV5-6, with TRBD2 as a possible D gene (6 bases). The specimen was PBMCs. The CDR3 region is CASSPTLRDTDTQYF. As DNA, the CDR3 is TGTGCCAGCAGTCCTACTTTGCGGGACACAGATACGCAGTATTTT.